The 4 T cell receptor beta chains below come from one sample, sequenced in a study of human thymus T cells (TCRdb year 2020). The library was produced with the immunoSEQ multiplex PCR assay. TCRdb obtained this table from immuneACCESS and retained in-frame rearrangements with V and J assigned. These tables miss some clones; where compared with another copy, unresolved V genes account for less than half of the shortfall, and the remainder is unexplained. A total of about 78,000 clones appear in this sample, nearly 98% of them only once. Jointly, the top ten make up roughly 0.028% of the sample. Thymus tissue was collected as surgical resects that were removed during corrective cardiac surgery. Sequencing used thymus tissue. Receptors were obtained from a boy in the first two years of life with a congenital heart defect but otherwise immunologically healthy.

The rearrangement uses TRBV4-3 and TRBJ2-5, with 9 bases lining up with TRBD2. CDR1 and CDR2 (germline): LGHNA, YSLEER. Unmatched junction bases numbered 7, after V lost 0 bases and J lost 2 bases. The CDR3 runs to 17 residues. The DNA of the CDR3 is TGCGCCAGCAGCCAAGAACCGGGACTAGCTAGACAAGAGACCCAGTACTTC. Translating gives CASSQEPGLARQETQYF.

V and J are TRBV5-6 and TRBJ1-2; the D is unclear. The CDR3 covers 15 residues. V gave up 1 base and J gave up 3 bases, with 13 bases separating them. Germline V CDR1 and CDR2: SGHDT, YYEEEE. The DNA for the CDR3 is TGTGCCAGCAGCTTGCCGACGGGGTACGACTATGGCTACACCTTC. Encoded protein: CASSLPTGYDYGYTF.

The genes are TRBV28 and TRBJ1-5; 7 positions agree with TRBD1. V trimming: 5 bases; J trimming: 0 bases; junction bases outside the gene matches: 7. This CDR3 contains 16 residues. Germline CDR1 reads MDHEN; CDR2 reads SYDVKM. The CDR3 DNA is TGTGCCAGCAGTGAGGGACAGCGAAATAGCAATCAGCCCCAGCATTTT. Amino acid sequence: CASSEGQRNSNQPQHF.

V gene TRBV2 combines with J gene TRBJ1-2, with 8 bases that match TRBD1. Per the germline V gene, CDR1 is SNHLY and CDR2 is FYNNEI. With V trimmed by 6 bases and J by 8 bases, 11 bases remained unmatched. This CDR3 comprises 14 residues. CDR3 coding DNA: TGTGCCAGCAGGGACAGGGCCGAGATTGGGGGCTACACCTTC. It codes for CASRDRAEIGGYTF.